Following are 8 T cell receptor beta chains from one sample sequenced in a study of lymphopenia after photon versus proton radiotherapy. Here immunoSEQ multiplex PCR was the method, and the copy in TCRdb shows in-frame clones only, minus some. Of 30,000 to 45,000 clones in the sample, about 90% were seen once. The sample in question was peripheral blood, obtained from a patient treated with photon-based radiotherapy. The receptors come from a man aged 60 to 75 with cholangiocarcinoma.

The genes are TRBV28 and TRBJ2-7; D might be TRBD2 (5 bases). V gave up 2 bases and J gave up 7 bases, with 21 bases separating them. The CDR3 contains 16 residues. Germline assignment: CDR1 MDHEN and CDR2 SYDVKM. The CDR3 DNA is TGTGCCAGCAGTTTAGTGGTAAGGACTTCCCGGCGAGAGCAGTACTTC. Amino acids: CASSLVVRTSRREQYF.

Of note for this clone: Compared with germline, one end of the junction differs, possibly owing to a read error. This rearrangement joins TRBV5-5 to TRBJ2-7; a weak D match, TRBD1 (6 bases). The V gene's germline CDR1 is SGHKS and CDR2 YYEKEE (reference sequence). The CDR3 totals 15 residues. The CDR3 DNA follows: TGTGCCAGCAGCCAGGGGCAGGGGTTTTCCTCCGAGCAGTACTTC. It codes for CASSQGQGFSSEQYF.

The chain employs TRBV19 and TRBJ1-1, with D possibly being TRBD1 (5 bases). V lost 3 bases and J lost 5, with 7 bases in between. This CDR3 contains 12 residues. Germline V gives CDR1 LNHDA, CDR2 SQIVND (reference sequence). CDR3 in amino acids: CASSIRGTEAFF. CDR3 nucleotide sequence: TGTGCCAGTAGTATCCGGGGGACTGAAGCTTTCTTT.

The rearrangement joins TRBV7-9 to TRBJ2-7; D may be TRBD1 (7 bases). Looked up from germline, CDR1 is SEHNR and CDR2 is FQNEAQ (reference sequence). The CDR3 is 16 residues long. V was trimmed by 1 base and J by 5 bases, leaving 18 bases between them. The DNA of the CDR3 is TGTGCCAGCAGCTTAGGGAGGGGGCGAAAGGCCGACGAGCAGTACTTC. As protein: CASSLGRGRKADEQYF.

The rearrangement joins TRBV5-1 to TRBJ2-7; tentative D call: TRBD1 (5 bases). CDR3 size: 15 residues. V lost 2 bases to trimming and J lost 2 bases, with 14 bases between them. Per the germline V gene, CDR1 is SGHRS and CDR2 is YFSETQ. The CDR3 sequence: CASSFMQGFTYEQYF. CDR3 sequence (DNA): TGCGCCAGCAGCTTTATGCAGGGTTTTACCTACGAGCAGTACTTC.

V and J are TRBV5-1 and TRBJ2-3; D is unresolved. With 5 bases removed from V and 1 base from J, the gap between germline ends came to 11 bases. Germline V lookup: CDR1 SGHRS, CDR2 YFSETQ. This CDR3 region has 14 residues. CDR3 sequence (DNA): TGCGCCAGCAGAGGTGACGCTGGCACAGATACGCAGTATTTT. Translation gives CASRGDAGTDTQYF.

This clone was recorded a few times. CDR3 coding DNA: TGTGCCAGCAGTTCCTCCGGTCAGCCCCAGCATTTT. Its translation: CASSSSGQPQHF. This sequence joins TRBV27 and TRBJ1-5; D call uncertain. The V gene's germline CDR1 is MNHEY and CDR2 SMNVEV (reference sequence). The CDR3 loop spans 12 amino acids. Trimming stripped 4 bases from V and 6 bases from J, with 7 bases between.

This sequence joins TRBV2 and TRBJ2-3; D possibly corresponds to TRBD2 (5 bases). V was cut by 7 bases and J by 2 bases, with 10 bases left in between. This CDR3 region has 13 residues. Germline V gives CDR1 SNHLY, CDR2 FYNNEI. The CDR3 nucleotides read TGTGCCAGCACTAGCAGGTACACAGATACGCAGTATTTT. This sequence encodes CASTSRYTDTQYF. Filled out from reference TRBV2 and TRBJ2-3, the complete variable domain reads EPEVTQTPSHQVTQMGQEVILRCVPISNHLYFYWYRQILGQKVEFLVSFYNNEISEKSEIFDDQFSVERPDGSNFTLKIRSTKLEDSAMYFCASTSRYTDTQYFGPGTRLTVL.